Presented here are 29 T cell receptor beta chains from one specimen sequenced in a study of cytomegalovirus exposure and HLA in healthy donors. Primers: 60 Vbeta forward and 13 Jbeta reverse. The method was immunoSEQ multiplex PCR; TCRdb's version includes in-frame clones alone and lacks a portion of them. In the table there are fewer than 110,000 clones, 65% to 85% of which are singletons. The sample taken for sequencing was PBMCs. Every receptor here comes from a woman aged 35 to 49 in good health and CMV-seronegative.

Comments on this clone: One junction end does not reproduce the germline sequence, and a read error may be involved. The V and J genes are TRBV7-7 and TRBJ2-7, with TRBD1 matching over 8 bases. Germline V gives CDR1 SSHAT, CDR2 FNYEAQ (reference sequence). The CDR3 is 14 amino acids. The CDR3 region has the DNA TGTGCTAGCAGCTTAGCCGACAGGGGTTACGAGCAGTACTTC. Translation: CASSLADRGYEQYF.

The chain recombines TRBV18 with TRBJ2-7; D is uncertain. Germline V CDR1 and CDR2: KGHSH, LQKENI. The CDR3 spans 12 residues. V was clipped by 2 bases and J by 2 bases, with 4 bases between them. Here the CDR3 reads CASSPGPYEQYF. In DNA form, the CDR3 reads TGTGCCAGCTCACCAGGGCCCTACGAGCAGTACTTC. Using reference TRBV18 and TRBJ2-7 for the parts outside the CDR3, the full variable domain is NAGVMQNPRHLVRRRGQEARLRCSPMKGHSHVYWYRQLPEEGLKFMVYLQKENIIDESGMPKERFSAEFPKEGPSILRIQQVVRGDSAAYFCASSPGPYEQYFGPGTRLTVT.

The chain is built from TRBV4-2 and TRBJ1-1, with a tentative D call TRBD1 (6 bases). The CDR3 runs to 17 residues. The germline V and J ends were trimmed by 2 bases and 3 bases, with 19 bases remaining between them. Germline lookup yields CDR1 LGHNA and CDR2 YNFKEQ. The CDR3 is CASSQMGRAGVDTEAFF. For the CDR3, the DNA is TGTGCCAGCAGCCAAATGGGTAGGGCAGGGGTTGACACTGAAGCTTTCTTT.

The chain has TRBV7-3 and TRBJ2-5, with D unclear. The J call may be in error: the DNA end matches TRBJ2-7 better. This CDR3 is 11 amino acids long. Germline-derived CDR1 and CDR2 are SGHTA and FQGTGA. The CDR3 spells CASSLTVEQYF. The CDR3 coding sequence is TGTGCCAGCAGCTTAACGGTCGAGCAGTACTTC.

This clone was counted only a few times. The J gene is TRBJ2-4, the V gene TRBV19; D possibly corresponds to TRBD1 (6 bases). The V end lost 3 bases, the J end lost 6 bases, and 12 bases lay between the germline ends. Germline loops: CDR1 LNHDA, CDR2 SQIVND (reference sequence). The CDR3 is made up of 14 amino acids. The CDR3 DNA is TGTGCCAGTAGTATGCAAACAGGGTCAAACATTCAGTACTTC. Amino acid sequence: CASSMQTGSNIQYF.

This clone has a single count. The CDR3 spells CASSQDRAGAYNEQFF. CDR3 nucleotide sequence: TGCGCCAGCAGCCAAGATAGGGCAGGGGCCTACAATGAGCAGTTCTTC. The chain combines TRBV4-1 with TRBJ2-1; D perhaps matches TRBD1 (6 bases). The V end lost 0 bases, the J end lost 2 bases, and 11 bases lay between the germline ends. CDR1 is MGHRA and CDR2 is YSYEKL in the germline V gene. This CDR3 region has 16 residues.

This clone was observed a single time. The chain carries TRBV5-4 and TRBJ2-7; 15 bases map to TRBD2. V shed 4 bases, J shed 5 bases, and the junction held 4 bases outside the gene matches. Germline CDR1 and CDR2: SGHNT and YYREEE (reference sequence). The length of the CDR3 is 15 residues. CDR3 sequence: CASSPGLAGGNEQYF. DNA for the CDR3: TGTGCCAGCAGCCCGGGACTAGCGGGAGGCAACGAGCAGTACTTC.

The gene calls are TRBV27 and TRBJ2-7, with 10 bases identical to TRBD1. The germline gives CDR1 MNHEY, CDR2 SMNVEV (reference sequence). The J segment lost 5 bases and the V segment lost 2 bases, leaving 3 bases of the junction unmatched. The CDR3 loop spans 14 amino acids. As DNA, the CDR3 is TGTGCCAGCAGTTTACGGGACAGGGGTGACGAGCAGTACTTC. Translation: CASSLRDRGDEQYF.

The chain links TRBV7-2 to TRBJ2-1; TRBD2 agrees at 9 bases. Germline CDR1 SGHTA, CDR2 FQGNSA. V was pared by 3 bases and J by 8 bases, with 8 bases of the junction left unmatched. The CDR3 extends over 15 amino acids. The CDR3 DNA reads TGTGCCAGCAGCTTCAGCGGGGGGCTTGGCGATGAGCAGTTCTTC. Amino acids: CASSFSGGLGDEQFF.

This clone was found a few times. The genes are TRBV14 and TRBJ2-7; 8 bases match TRBD1. The germline gives CDR1 SGHDN, CDR2 FVKESK. The length of the CDR3 is 15 residues. The V gene end was trimmed by 8 bases and the J gene end by 4 bases; junction bases not matched to a gene: 13. The CDR3 here is CASRGQGGVGYEQYF. The CDR3 DNA is TGTGCCAGCCGTGGACAGGGTGGGGTCGGGTACGAGCAGTACTTC.

This clone was detected a few times. The V and J genes are TRBV29-1 and TRBJ2-5; 12 nucleotides align to TRBD2. The CDR3 has 15 amino acids. V lost 6 bases, J lost 4 bases, and 9 bases stayed unmatched. From germline, CDR1 is SQVTM and CDR2 ANQGSEA. In nucleotides, the CDR3 is TGCAGCGTAGGGAAACTAGCGGGGGGCCTAGAGACCCAGTACTTC. Amino acids: CSVGKLAGGLETQYF. Variable domain in full (rest from reference TRBV29-1 and TRBJ2-5): SAVISQKPSRDICQRGTSLTIQCQVDSQVTMMFWYRQQPGQSLTLIATANQGSEATYESGFVIDKFPISRPNLTFSTLTVSNMSPEDSSIYLCSVGKLAGGLETQYFGPGTRLLVL.

The rearrangement uses TRBV6-1 and TRBJ2-1, with 9 bases matching TRBD1. CDR3 length: 12 amino acids. V was pared by 5 bases and J by 9 bases, with 2 bases of the junction left unmatched. The V gene's germline CDR1 is MNHNS and CDR2 SASEGT. The CDR3 sequence is CASSTGGGEQFF. The CDR3 DNA sequence: TGTGCCAGCAGTACAGGGGGCGGTGAGCAGTTCTTC.

The chain employs TRBV12-5 and TRBJ1-1, with D perhaps matching TRBD1 (6 bases). The CDR3 runs 14 residues. CDR1 LGHNT and CDR2 FRNRAP come from the germline V gene. V shed 5 bases and J shed 4 bases, with 14 bases lying between them. Here the CDR3 reads CASGLGQSGTEAFF. CDR3 coding DNA: TGTGCTAGTGGTCTCGGACAGTCGGGCACTGAAGCTTTCTTT.

The chain uses TRBV6-5 and TRBJ2-7; D may be TRBD1 (6 bases). V dropped 2 bases and J dropped 3 bases, with 11 bases sitting between them. In germline, CDR1 is MNHEY, CDR2 SVGAGI. This CDR3 spans 14 amino acids. Here the CDR3 reads CASSYREQGYEQYF. The DNA for the CDR3 is TGTGCCAGCAGTTACCGGGAACAGGGCTACGAGCAGTACTTC.

The J gene is TRBJ2-1, the V gene TRBV28; 9 bases agree with TRBD2. Germline-derived CDR1 and CDR2 are MDHEN and SYDVKM. This CDR3 is 20 amino acids long. V was pared by 7 bases and J by 1 base, with 20 bases of the junction left unmatched. The chain's CDR3 is CASNLGRGLASFYSYNEQFF. The CDR3 coding sequence is TGTGCCAGCAACTTGGGGAGGGGACTAGCTTCATTCTATTCCTACAATGAGCAGTTCTTC.

Comment on this clone: Mismatch with germline at one junction end may stem from a read error. This chain connects TRBV7-9 to TRBJ1-4; 8 nucleotides line up with TRBD1. Germline CDR1 reads SEHNR; CDR2 reads FQNEAQ (reference sequence). There are 14 residues in the CDR3. CDR3 sequence (DNA): TGTTCCAGCAGCCCCGGGGACAGGCGGGGGAAACTGTTTTTT. It encodes CSSSPGDRRGKLFF.

The CDR3 DNA follows: TGTGCCAGCAGTGAAAGGGGAAACGAGCAGTACTTC. Its translation: CASSERGNEQYF. This rearrangement joins TRBV2 to TRBJ2-7; D perhaps matches TRBD1 (5 bases). Trimming stripped 2 bases from V and 5 bases from J, with 7 bases between. Germline V gives CDR1 SNHLY, CDR2 FYNNEI. This CDR3 has 12 residues.

In regard to this clone: A junction end diverges from the germline sequence, so it may reflect a read error. The J gene is TRBJ2-5, the V gene TRBV7-9; 8 bases match TRBD1. Germline V gives CDR1 SEHNR, CDR2 FQNEAQ (reference sequence). CDR3 length equals 14 residues. The CDR3 bases are TGTTCCAGCAGCGCAGGACAGGGACGGGAGACCCAGTACTTC. Translating it yields CSSSAGQGRETQYF.

The chain links TRBV7-6 to TRBJ2-2; 9 bases map to TRBD2. Per germline, CDR1 SGHVS and CDR2 FNYEAQ. V trimming: 3 bases; J trimming: 1 base; junction bases outside the gene matches: 0. This CDR3 is built from 15 residues. The CDR3 region has the DNA TGTGCCAGCAGCTTGACTAGCGGGAACACCGGGGAGCTGTTTTTT. As protein: CASSLTSGNTGELFF.

This chain joins TRBV5-1 and TRBJ2-5; the match to TRBD2 covers 7 bases. The CDR3 has 17 residues. Germline lookup yields CDR1 SGHRS and CDR2 YFSETQ. V gave up 4 bases and J gave up 1 base; unmatched junction bases: 13. CDR3 sequence reads: CASSLKMEAGIQETQYF. The CDR3 DNA reads TGCGCCAGCAGCCTCAAAATGGAAGCGGGGATCCAAGAGACCCAGTACTTC.

This clone was seen more than once but under ten times. V usage is TRBV4-1 and J usage is TRBJ1-4; no clear D. Between the trimmed V and J ends, which lost 4 bases and 2 bases, there was a span of 11 bases. Germline assignment: CDR1 MGHRA and CDR2 YSYEKL. This CDR3 comprises 15 residues. Here the CDR3 reads CASSLYGDTNEKLFF. The DNA of the CDR3 is TGCGCCAGCAGCCTTTACGGTGATACTAATGAAAAACTGTTTTTT.

The CDR3 DNA reads as TGTGCCAGCAGCGCAGGGACAGGGGAGAAAGCTTTCTTT. Its translation: CASSAGTGEKAFF. The chain is built from TRBV9 and TRBJ1-1; 10 bases map to TRBD1. V was pared by 3 bases and J by 9 bases, with 5 bases of the junction left unmatched. This CDR3 contains 13 residues. The germline CDR1 and CDR2 sequences are SGDLS and YYNGEE.

In regard to this clone: At one of its ends the junction is not consistent with the germline gene, which may arise from a read error. The genes are TRBV7-9 and TRBJ1-6, with D possibly matching TRBD1 (6 bases). The germline V gene has CDR1 SEHNR and CDR2 FQNEAQ (reference sequence). The CDR3 spans 15 residues. The CDR3 region is CSSSLGGGYNSPLHF. CDR3 nucleotide sequence: TGTTCCAGCAGCTTAGGGGGGGGATATAATTCACCCCTCCACTTT.

In its sample, this clone was seen a few times. The chain employs TRBV10-2 and TRBJ2-5; 10 positions agree with TRBD2. CDR1 and CDR2 from the germline V gene are WSHSY and SAAADI. V dropped 6 bases and J dropped 5; count of bases not matched to a gene: 9. CDR3 length equals 15 residues. This CDR3 is CASSWTSGRGETQYF. CDR3 in DNA: TGCGCCAGCAGCTGGACTAGCGGAAGGGGGGAGACCCAGTACTTC.

The chain combines TRBV5-8 with TRBJ2-3, with D perhaps TRBD2 (6 bases). The V and J ends lost 4 bases and 4 bases respectively, with 16 bases between them. Per the germline V gene, CDR1 is SGHTS and CDR2 is YDEGEE. The CDR3 contains 15 residues. DNA for the CDR3: TGTGCCAGCAGCCCGGCCCCTAGCGCCTCAGATACGCAGTATTTT. As protein: CASSPAPSASDTQYF.

This clone was seen a few times. The chain combines TRBV2 with TRBJ1-6; tentatively, D is TRBD1 (5 bases). Germline-derived CDR1 and CDR2 are SNHLY and FYNNEI. Between the trimmed V and J ends, which lost 4 bases and 8 bases, there was a span of 15 bases. The CDR3 spans 15 residues. The CDR3 region has the DNA TGTGCCAGCAGTGTAGAAGGGGACTCCTATTCACCCCTCCACTTT. It encodes CASSVEGDSYSPLHF. Looking up the rest from reference TRBV2 and TRBJ1-6 gives the full variable domain: EPEVTQTPSHQVTQMGQEVILRCVPISNHLYFYWYRQILGQKVEFLVSFYNNEISEKSEIFDDQFSVERPDGSNFTLKIRSTKLEDSAMYFCASSVEGDSYSPLHFGNGTRLTVT.

This clone appeared a few times. The CDR3 DNA reads as TGTGCCAGCAGCCGAGGGGGGGGCCAGATCAAATCCTACGAGCAGTACTTC. Translated: CASSRGGGQIKSYEQYF. This chain uses TRBV7-2 with TRBJ2-7; D might be TRBD2 (7 bases). The CDR3 totals 17 residues. CDR1 is SGHTA and CDR2 is FQGNSA in the germline V gene. Trimming pared 5 bases from V and 1 base from J, leaving 21 bases between.

The rearrangement joins TRBV5-8 to TRBJ1-2, with D hard to call. From germline, CDR1 is SGHTS and CDR2 YDEGEE. The CDR3 is 17 amino acids. Trimming left V 1 base short and J 3 bases short, with 19 bases between. The CDR3 sequence: CASSLWGVTGQYYGYTF. The CDR3 nucleotides are TGTGCCAGCAGCTTGTGGGGAGTGACGGGCCAGTACTATGGCTACACCTTC.

The chain carries TRBV6-5 and TRBJ2-1, with no clear D. The V gene lost 2 bases and the J gene lost 4 bases, with 12 bases spanning the gap. CDR3 length: 15 residues. CDR1 is MNHEY, CDR2 SVGAGI, per germline. The CDR3 bases are TGTGCCAGCAGTTACAAAAGGCAGGCGTACAATGAGCAGTTCTTC. It translates to CASSYKRQAYNEQFF.